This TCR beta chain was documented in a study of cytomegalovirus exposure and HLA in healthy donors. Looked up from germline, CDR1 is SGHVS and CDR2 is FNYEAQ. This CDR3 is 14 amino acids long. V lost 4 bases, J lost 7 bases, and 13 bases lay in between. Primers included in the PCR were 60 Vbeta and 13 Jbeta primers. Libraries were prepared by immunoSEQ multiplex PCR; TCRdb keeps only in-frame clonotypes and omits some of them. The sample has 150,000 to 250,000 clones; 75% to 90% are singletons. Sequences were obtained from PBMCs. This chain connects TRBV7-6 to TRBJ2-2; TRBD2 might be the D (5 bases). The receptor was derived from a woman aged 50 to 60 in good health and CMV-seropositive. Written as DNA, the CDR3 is TGTGCCAGCAGCTCAACCGTACGGGGCGGGGAGCTGTTTTTT. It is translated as CASSSTVRGGELFF. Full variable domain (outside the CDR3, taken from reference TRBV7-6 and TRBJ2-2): GAGVSQSPRYKVTKRGQDVALRCDPISGHVSLYWYRQALGQGPEFLTYFNYEAQQDKSGLPNDRFSAERPEGSISTLTIQRTEQRDSAMYRCASSSTVRGGELFFGEGSRLTVL.